What follows are 26 T cell receptor beta chains derived from one specimen sequenced in a study of cytomegalovirus exposure and HLA in healthy donors. The PCR had 60 Vbeta and 13 Jbeta primers. Profiling relied on immunoSEQ multiplex PCR, and the TCRdb table lists in-frame clones only, not all of them. The top ten hold approximately 3.9% of the sample, which has roughly 120,000 clones, 65% to 75% seen once. Material for sequencing was PBMCs. These receptors all stem from a woman between 50 and 59 years old in good health and CMV-seropositive.

The CDR3 DNA is TGTGCCAGCAGCGTAGTTGGGGGGGGCTTAAGTCGAGATACGCAGTATTTT. Its translation: CASSVVGGGLSRDTQYF. The gene calls are TRBV9 and TRBJ2-3; a possible D gene is TRBD2 (7 bases). In germline, CDR1 is SGDLS, CDR2 YYNGEE. V lost 0 bases to trimming and J lost 5 bases, with 19 bases between them. CDR3 length equals 17 residues. The whole variable domain, remainder taken from reference TRBV9 and TRBJ2-3, is DSGVTQTPKHLITATGQRVTLRCSPRSGDLSVYWYQQSLDQGLQFLIQYYNGEERAKGNILERFSAQQFPDLHSELNLSSLELGDSALYFCASSVVGGGLSRDTQYFGPGTRLTVL.

The V and J genes are TRBV21-1 and TRBJ2-3; the table calls TRBD2, which could not be checked here. TRBV21-1 has pseudogene status. The CDR3 runs to 16 residues. As DNA, the CDR3 is TGTGCCAGCAGCCCGGAGCAGCGGGGGGCGGGGGATACGCAGTATTTT. This codes for CASSPEQRGAGDTQYF.

The chain carries TRBV6-5 and TRBJ1-3; perhaps TRBD1 as D (6 bases). This CDR3 contains 15 residues. V was clipped by 3 bases and J by 3 bases, with 12 bases between them. Germline V gene sequence: CDR1 MNHEY, CDR2 SVGAGI. The CDR3: CASSYWGQGGNTIYF. As DNA, the CDR3 is TGTGCCAGCAGTTATTGGGGACAAGGTGGAAACACCATATATTTT.

The genes are TRBV28 and TRBJ1-6; D remains unclear. Germline values: CDR1 MDHEN, CDR2 SYDVKM. V was trimmed by 4 bases and J by 13 bases, leaving 8 bases between them. There are 11 residues in the CDR3. The CDR3 loop reads CASSSMYPLHF. In nucleotides, the CDR3 is TGTGCCAGCAGTTCTATGTATCCCCTCCACTTT.

Written as DNA, the CDR3 is TGTGCCAGCAGCATCCGAAGGACTAGCTTTCTATGGGAGGGTACGCAGTATTTT. Protein: CASSIRRTSFLWEGTQYF. V usage is TRBV5-8 and J usage is TRBJ2-3, with 8 nucleotides matching TRBD2. CDR3 length equals 18 residues. V gave up 4 bases and J gave up 8 bases; unmatched junction bases: 21. CDR1 is SGHTS and CDR2 is YDEGEE in the germline V gene.

This chain connects TRBV19 to TRBJ1-2; 11 bases fit TRBD1. Germline CDR1 and CDR2: LNHDA and SQIVND (reference sequence). The V segment lost 5 bases and the J segment 4 bases; nucleotides outside the gene matches: 6. The CDR3 runs 15 residues. In DNA, the CDR3 is TGTGCCAGTAGTGCCGGGGACAGGGGGGCCTATGGCTACACCTTC. This encodes CASSAGDRGAYGYTF.

The chain carries TRBV7-2 and TRBJ2-3; 8 positions match TRBD2. In germline, CDR1 is SGHTA, CDR2 FQGNSA. Trimming cost V 2 bases and J 2 bases; bases outside gene matches: 6. This CDR3 is 16 amino acids long. CDR3 protein: CASSLRAGGSTDTQYF. DNA for the CDR3: TGTGCCAGCAGCTTAAGGGCGGGGGGATCCACAGATACGCAGTATTTT.

The chain's CDR3 is CASSLLGAHPGNTIYF. DNA of the CDR3: TGTGCCAGCAGCCTTTTGGGGGCACATCCTGGAAACACCATATATTTT. This sequence joins TRBV14 and TRBJ1-3; D perhaps matches TRBD1 (6 bases). CDR1 is SGHDN and CDR2 is FVKESK in the germline V gene. Trimming left V 4 bases short and J 2 bases short, with 15 bases between. This CDR3 region has 16 residues.

The CDR3 DNA is TGTGCCAGCAGGCCCACGTCCCTCGGGAACACTGAAGCTTTCTTT. It encodes CASRPTSLGNTEAFF. The V and J genes are TRBV6-1 and TRBJ1-1; D gene uncertain. The CDR3 loop spans 15 amino acids. The germline gives CDR1 MNHNS, CDR2 SASEGT. Trimming took off 6 bases at V and 1 base at J, with 15 bases between the two ends.

A few counts support this clone. The gene calls are TRBV19 and TRBJ1-2; 12 bases fit TRBD1. There are 16 residues in the CDR3. CDR1 LNHDA and CDR2 SQIVND come from the germline V gene (reference sequence). V shed 0 bases and J 2 bases; nucleotides not matched to a gene: 1. The CDR3 region is CASSIEGTGGNYGYTF. Here the CDR3 DNA reads TGTGCCAGTAGTATAGAAGGGACAGGGGGCAACTATGGCTACACCTTC.

The chain couples TRBV9 to TRBJ1-4, with D possibly being TRBD1 (6 bases). Trimming took 4 bases from V and 3 from J, leaving 28 bases between them. This CDR3 contains 20 residues. Per the germline V gene, CDR1 is SGDLS and CDR2 is YYNGEE. The CDR3 DNA sequence: TGTGCCAGCAGCAGGGAGGGGGGACACAACCCAAGCACGGCTAATGAAAAACTGTTTTTT. Its protein product is CASSREGGHNPSTANEKLFF.

The chain links TRBV9 to TRBJ1-2, with 9 bases that match TRBD1. J gave up 3 bases and V 2 bases, and 2 bases lay outside the gene matches. Looked up from germline, CDR1 is SGDLS and CDR2 is YYNGEE. The CDR3 is 14 residues long. The CDR3 protein is CASSVRDRDYGYTF. The DNA of the CDR3 is TGTGCCAGCAGCGTCCGGGACAGGGACTATGGCTACACCTTC.

The gene calls are TRBV7-8 and TRBJ2-5; TRBD2 matches at 7 bases. Unmatched junction bases numbered 9, after V lost 5 bases and J lost 3 bases. The CDR3 covers 15 residues. The germline V gene has CDR1 SGHVS and CDR2 FQNEAQ. The DNA for the CDR3 is TGTGCCAGCAGCCCCAGCTGGAGCGGGGAAGAGACCCAGTACTTC. Translation: CASSPSWSGEETQYF.

This clone was counted a few times. This rearrangement joins TRBV5-5 to TRBJ2-3; tentative D call: TRBD2 (5 bases). This CDR3 is built from 15 residues. The germline gives CDR1 SGHKS, CDR2 YYEKEE (reference sequence). Trimming left V 4 bases short and J 5 bases short, with 17 bases between. CDR3 region: CASSPRPAALDTQYF. Here the CDR3 DNA reads TGTGCCAGCAGCCCTCGGCCAGCGGCCCTAGATACGCAGTATTTT.

The chain joins TRBV27 to TRBJ1-4, with 10 bases fitting TRBD1. Germline lookup yields CDR1 MNHEY and CDR2 SMNVEV (reference sequence). J was trimmed by 8 bases and V by 8 bases; bases with no gene match: 8. The CDR3 has 14 amino acids. The CDR3 sequence is CASARQGAIEKLFF. For the CDR3, the DNA is TGTGCCAGCGCCAGACAGGGGGCGATCGAAAAACTGTTTTTT.

The CDR3 spells CASSGTSGSYNEQFF. The CDR3, as DNA: TGTGCCAGCAGCGGTACTAGCGGGTCCTACAATGAGCAGTTCTTC. The genes are TRBV9 and TRBJ2-1; 9 bases map to TRBD2. The length of the CDR3 is 15 residues. V was clipped by 3 bases and J by 1 base; unmatched bases: 2. The V gene's germline CDR1 is SGDLS and CDR2 YYNGEE.

This clone was recorded a few times. J is TRBJ2-1 and V is TRBV4-3; D possibly corresponds to TRBD1 (6 bases). The CDR3 has 21 residues. CDR1 LGHNA and CDR2 YSLEER come from the germline V gene. V shed 0 bases and J shed 5 bases, with 29 bases lying between them. CDR3 DNA sequence: TGCGCCAGCAGCCAAGATTGGGGGCCCGAATCCTTATTCGACGCAAACAATGAGCAGTTCTTC. It is translated as CASSQDWGPESLFDANNEQFF.

This rearrangement joins TRBV19 to TRBJ2-1; D may be TRBD2 (5 bases). With 3 bases removed from V and 10 bases from J, the gap between germline ends came to 13 bases. There are 13 residues in the CDR3. The V gene's germline CDR1 is LNHDA and CDR2 SQIVND (reference sequence). The CDR3 protein is CASSISEGGEQFF. Written as DNA, the CDR3 is TGTGCCAGTAGTATTAGTGAGGGTGGCGAGCAGTTCTTC. The variable domain in full, completed from reference TRBV19 and TRBJ2-1, reads DGGITQSPKYLFRKEGQNVTLSCEQNLNHDAMYWYRQDPGQGLRLIYYSQIVNDFQKGDIAEGYSVSREKKESFPLTVTSAQKNPTAFYLCASSISEGGEQFFGPGTRLTVL.

This rearrangement joins TRBV7-2 to TRBJ2-2; 7 positions agree with TRBD1. The V gene end was trimmed by 8 bases and the J gene end by 1 base; junction bases not matched to a gene: 4. CDR3 size: 14 residues. Per the germline V gene, CDR1 is SGHTA and CDR2 is FQGNSA. The CDR3 is CASPTGLNTGELFF. The CDR3 region has the DNA TGTGCCAGCCCGACAGGGTTGAACACCGGGGAGCTGTTTTTT.

Here the CDR3 DNA reads TGCAGCATAAAAAGGACAGGGGTAACAGATACGCAGTATTTT. This gives the protein CSIKRTGVTDTQYF. This chain links TRBV29-1 with TRBJ2-3, with 9 bases that match TRBD1. The junction had 9 bases not matched to a gene; V was cut back by 8 bases and J by 3 bases. The CDR3 is 14 amino acids. Germline V gene sequence: CDR1 SQVTM, CDR2 ANQGSEA.

The chain combines TRBV5-1 with TRBJ2-7; weak D call: TRBD1 (6 bases). The CDR3 has 13 amino acids. V was pared by 1 base and J by 6 bases, with 11 bases between. The germline V gene encodes CDR1 SGHRS and CDR2 YFSETQ. CDR3 loop: CASSLRDTVEQYF. CDR3 bases: TGCGCCAGCAGCTTGCGGGACACGGTCGAGCAGTACTTC.

The chain combines TRBV10-3 with TRBJ1-5; D uncertain. In germline, CDR1 is ENHRY, CDR2 SYGVKD. Trimming left V 6 bases short and J 0 bases short, with 9 bases between. CDR3 size: 14 residues. The CDR3 region has the DNA TGTGCCATCAGCGCCGCAGATAGCAATCAGCCCCAGCATTTT. Its protein is CAISAADSNQPQHF.

This clone has just a few counts. The gene calls are TRBV30 and TRBJ1-6, with D unclear. Between the trimmed V and J ends, which lost 4 bases and 0 bases, there was a span of 10 bases. This CDR3 comprises 15 residues. Germline V gene data show CDR1 as GTSNPN and CDR2 as SVGIG (reference sequence). CDR3 in DNA: TGTGCCTGGAATCCTCGGAGCTCCTATAATTCACCCCTCCACTTT. Translating it yields CAWNPRSSYNSPLHF.

V and J are TRBV7-9 and TRBJ2-7; the D gene is possibly TRBD2 (5 bases). Germline CDR1 SEHNR, CDR2 FQNEAQ (reference sequence). The CDR3 extends over 14 amino acids. V shed 6 bases and J shed 0 bases, with 12 bases lying between them. The DNA for the CDR3 is TGTGCCAGCAGGGCAAGCGGAGACTCCTACGAGCAGTACTTC. It codes for CASRASGDSYEQYF.

This rearrangement joins TRBV4-2 to TRBJ2-5, with 7 positions matching TRBD2. The ends lost 1 base at V and 7 bases at J; junction bases unmatched: 15. Germline CDR1 LGHNA, CDR2 YNFKEQ. The CDR3 length is 17 residues. The CDR3 sequence: CASSQVRGGTWEGTQYF. Written as DNA, the CDR3 is TGTGCCAGCAGCCAAGTACGCGGGGGTACCTGGGAGGGGACCCAGTACTTC.

This clone appeared once. This sequence joins TRBV6-5 and TRBJ2-1; D is perhaps TRBD1 (6 bases). CDR1 and CDR2 (germline): MNHEY, SVGAGI. The CDR3 is made up of 15 amino acids. The germline V and J ends were trimmed by 5 bases and 6 bases, with 17 bases remaining between them. The CDR3 here is CASSPRQGTGNEQFF. CDR3 bases: TGTGCCAGCAGTCCCCGCCAGGGGACCGGCAATGAGCAGTTCTTC.